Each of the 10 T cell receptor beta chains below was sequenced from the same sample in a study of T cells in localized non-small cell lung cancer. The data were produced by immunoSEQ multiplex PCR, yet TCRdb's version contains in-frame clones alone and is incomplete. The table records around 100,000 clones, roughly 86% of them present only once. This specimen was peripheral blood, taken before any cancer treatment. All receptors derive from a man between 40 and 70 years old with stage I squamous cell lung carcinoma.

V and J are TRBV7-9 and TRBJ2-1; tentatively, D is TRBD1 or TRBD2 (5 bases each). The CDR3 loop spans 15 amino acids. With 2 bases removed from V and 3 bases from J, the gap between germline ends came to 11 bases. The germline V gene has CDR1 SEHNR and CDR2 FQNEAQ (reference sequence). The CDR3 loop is CASSLPREYYNEQFF. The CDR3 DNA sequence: TGTGCCAGCAGCTTACCCAGGGAGTACTACAATGAGCAGTTCTTC. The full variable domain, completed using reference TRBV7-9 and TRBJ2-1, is DTGVSQNPRHKITKRGQNVTFRCDPISEHNRLYWYRQTLGQGPEFLTYFQNEAQLEKSRLLSDRFSAERPKGSFSTLEIQRTEQGDSAMYLCASSLPREYYNEQFFGPGTRLTVL.

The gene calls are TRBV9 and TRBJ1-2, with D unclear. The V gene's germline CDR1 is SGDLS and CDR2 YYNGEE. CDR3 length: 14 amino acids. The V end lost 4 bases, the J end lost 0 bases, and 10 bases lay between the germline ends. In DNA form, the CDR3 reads TGTGCCAGCAGCCCGATAGGGTCTAACTATGGCTACACCTTC. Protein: CASSPIGSNYGYTF.

Written as DNA, the CDR3 is TGTGCCAGCAGCCCCTTGAGAGACAGGCCGAACACTGAAGCTTTCTTT. Translated, it gives CASSPLRDRPNTEAFF. The rearrangement links TRBV5-8 to TRBJ1-1; TRBD1 might be the D (6 bases). The length of the CDR3 is 16 residues. Germline loops: CDR1 SGHTS, CDR2 YDEGEE. Between the trimmed V and J ends, which lost 4 bases and 1 base, there was a span of 17 bases.

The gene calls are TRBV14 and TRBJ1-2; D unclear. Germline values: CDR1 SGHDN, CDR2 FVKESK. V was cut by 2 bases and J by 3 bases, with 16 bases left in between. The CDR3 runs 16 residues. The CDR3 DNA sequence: TGTGCCAGCAGCCAAAGAACCGGGCGCTCGGACTATGGCTACACCTTC. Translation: CASSQRTGRSDYGYTF.

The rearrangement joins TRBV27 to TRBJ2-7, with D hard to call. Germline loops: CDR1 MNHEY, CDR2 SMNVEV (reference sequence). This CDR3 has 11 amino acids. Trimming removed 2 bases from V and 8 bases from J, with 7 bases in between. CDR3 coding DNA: TGTGCCAGCAGTTTAGGGTTTCAGCAGTACTTC. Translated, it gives CASSLGFQQYF.

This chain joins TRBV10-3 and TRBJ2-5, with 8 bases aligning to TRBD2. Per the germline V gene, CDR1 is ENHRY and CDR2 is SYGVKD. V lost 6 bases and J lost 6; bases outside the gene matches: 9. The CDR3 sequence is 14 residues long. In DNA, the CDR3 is TGTGCCATCAGCCTCTCTGCGGGGGGAAAGACCCAGTACTTC. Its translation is CAISLSAGGKTQYF.

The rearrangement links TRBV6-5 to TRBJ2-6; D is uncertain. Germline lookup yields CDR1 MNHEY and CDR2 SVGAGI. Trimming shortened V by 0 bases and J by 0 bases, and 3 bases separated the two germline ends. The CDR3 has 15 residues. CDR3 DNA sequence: TGTGCCAGCAGTTACTCGTACTCTGGGGCCAACGTCCTGACTTTC. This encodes CASSYSYSGANVLTF.

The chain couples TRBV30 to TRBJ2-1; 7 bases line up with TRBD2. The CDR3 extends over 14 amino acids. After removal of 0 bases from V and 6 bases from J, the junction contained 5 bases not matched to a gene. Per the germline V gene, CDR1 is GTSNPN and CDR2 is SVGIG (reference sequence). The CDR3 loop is CAWSVGLAANEQFF. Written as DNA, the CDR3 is TGTGCCTGGAGTGTAGGGCTAGCGGCCAATGAGCAGTTCTTC. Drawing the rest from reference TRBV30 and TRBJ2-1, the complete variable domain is SQTIHQWPATLVQPVGSPLSLECTVEGTSNPNLYWYRQAAGRGLQLLFYSVGIGQISSEVPQNLSASRPQDRQFILSSKKLLLSDSGFYLCAWSVGLAANEQFFGPGTRLTVL.

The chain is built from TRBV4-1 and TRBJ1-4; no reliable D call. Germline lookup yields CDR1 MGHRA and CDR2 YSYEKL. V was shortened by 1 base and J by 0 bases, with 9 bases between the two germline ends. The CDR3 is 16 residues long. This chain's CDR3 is CASSQGGSSTNEKLFF. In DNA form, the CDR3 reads TGCGCCAGCAGCCAAGGGGGTAGTTCAACTAATGAAAAACTGTTTTTT.

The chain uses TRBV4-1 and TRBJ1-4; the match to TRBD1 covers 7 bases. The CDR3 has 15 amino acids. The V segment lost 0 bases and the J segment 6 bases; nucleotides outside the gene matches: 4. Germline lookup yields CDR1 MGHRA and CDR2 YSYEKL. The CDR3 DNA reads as TGCGCCAGCAGCCAAGATGGCCAGGGGGATGAAAAACTGTTTTTT. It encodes CASSQDGQGDEKLFF.